This TCR beta chain was recovered during a study of beta chain features in type 1 diabetes. Study at large: Sorted cells from all samples, numbering about 100,000,000, were examined. Study results and caveats: Diminished insertions and augmented deletions at VDJ junctions characterized type 1 diabetes patients.

Of the isolated RNA, all was reverse transcribed, and so the sequenced material was expressed TCRB transcripts. Profiled with immunoSEQ multiplex PCR; TCRdb holds only in-frame clones, not every one. Of hundreds of thousands of clones listed, about 12% were seen once; the top ten hold about 0.018%. Every participating donor gave one draw, a heparinised blood sample averaging about 100 mL. The authors obtained over 95% purity in all sorted populations. This clone occurred a few times. Its antigen is not identified. What was sequenced was naive CD4+ T cells from blood. The receptor was derived from a man younger than 35 in good health.

Here the CDR3 reads CASSPGLAATSYNEQFF. The CDR3 region has the DNA TGTGCCAGCAGCCCAGGACTAGCGGCTACCTCCTACAATGAGCAGTTCTTC. This chain uses TRBV7-9 with TRBJ2-1; 10 nucleotides match TRBD2. V was pared by 5 bases and J by 0 bases, with 7 bases of the junction left unmatched. Germline V CDR1 and CDR2: SEHNR, FQNEAQ (reference sequence). The CDR3 spans 17 residues. The full variable domain, in which reference TRBV7-9 and TRBJ2-1 provide the parts outside the CDR3, is DTGVSQNPRHKITKRGQNVTFRCDPISEHNRLYWYRQTLGQGPEFLTYFQNEAQLEKSRLLSDRFSAERPKGSFSTLEIQRTEQGDSAMYLCASSPGLAATSYNEQFFGPGTRLTVL.